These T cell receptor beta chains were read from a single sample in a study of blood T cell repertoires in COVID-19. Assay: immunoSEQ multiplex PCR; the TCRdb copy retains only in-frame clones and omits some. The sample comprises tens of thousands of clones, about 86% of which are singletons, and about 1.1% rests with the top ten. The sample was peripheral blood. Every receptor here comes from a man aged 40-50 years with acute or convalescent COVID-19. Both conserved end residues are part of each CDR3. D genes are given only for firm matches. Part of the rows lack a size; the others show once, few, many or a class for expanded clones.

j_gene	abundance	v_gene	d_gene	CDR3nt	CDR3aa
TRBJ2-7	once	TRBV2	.	TGTGCCAGCAGGGGCCTGATGGGACTCTCCTACGAGCAGTACTTC	CASRGLMGLSYEQYF
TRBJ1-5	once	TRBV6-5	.	TGTGCCAGCAGTTACTTAAGGACAGCGAGCAATCAGCCCCAGCATTTT	CASSYLRTASNQPQHF
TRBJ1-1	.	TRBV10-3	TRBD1	TGTGCCGCCCAACGGACAGGAGAGAGCACTGAAGCTTTCTTT	CAAQRTGESTEAFF
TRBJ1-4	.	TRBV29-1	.	TGCAGCGCGCAGACGGGCGGGGAAAAACTGTTTTTT	CSAQTGGEKLFF
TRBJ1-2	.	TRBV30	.	TGTGCCTGGAGGAACCGGGACGGAGACTCCGGGGGCTATGGCTACACCTTC	CAWRNRDGDSGGYGYTF
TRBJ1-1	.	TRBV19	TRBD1	TGTGCCAGTAGTAAGGACAGGGGAGAACGAGCTTTCTTT	CASSKDRGERAFF
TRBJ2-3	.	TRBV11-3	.	TGTGCCAGCAGCTTCAGGGGAGAAAGGACAGATACGCAGTATTTT	CASSFRGERTDTQYF
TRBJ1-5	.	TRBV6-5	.	TGTGCCAGCAGTTACGGGGGCCCCAATCAGCCCCAGCATTTT	CASSYGGPNQPQHF
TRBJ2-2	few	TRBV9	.	TGTGCCAGCAGCGTGAACCCTACCTCCACCGGGGAGCTGTTTTTT	CASSVNPTSTGELFF
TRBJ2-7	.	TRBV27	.	TGTGCCAGCAGTTTTAACAGGGACCTGTCCCACGAGCAGTACTTC	CASSFNRDLSHEQYF
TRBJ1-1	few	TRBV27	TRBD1	TGTGCCAGCAGTTTATTACAGGGGGAAGCTTTCTTT	CASSLLQGEAFF
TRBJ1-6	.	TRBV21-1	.	TGTGCCAGCAGCAAAGTGGGACCACAGGGATCACCCCTCCACTTT	CASSKVGPQGSPLHF
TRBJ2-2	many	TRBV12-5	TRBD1	TGTGCTAGTGGTTCAAGGGGGCTACCCCTTCAGCCCTCTCGAAACACCGGGGAGCTGTTTTTT	CASGSRGLPLQPSRNTGELFF
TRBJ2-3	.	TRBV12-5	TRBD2	TGTGCTAGTGGTTTTTGGGGGGGAGCAGATACGCAGTATTTT	CASGFWGGADTQYF
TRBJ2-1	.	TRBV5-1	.	TGCGCCAGCAGCTTAGGGAGGGGGTTATACAATGAGCAGTTCTTC	CASSLGRGLYNEQFF
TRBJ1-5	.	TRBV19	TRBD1	TGTGCCAGTAGCACACAGGGGGTAAATCAGCCCCAGCATTTT	CASSTQGVNQPQHF
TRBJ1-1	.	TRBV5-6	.	TGTGCCAGCAGCAGGTGGTGGGCCATGAACACTGAAGCTTTCTTT	CASSRWWAMNTEAFF
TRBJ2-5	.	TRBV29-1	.	TGCAGCGTTGGTCAGGGCCAAGAGACCCAGTACTTC	CSVGQGQETQYF
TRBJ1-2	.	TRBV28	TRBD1	TGTGCCAGCACTCAGGGGGGCGCGAGGTACTACACCTTC	CASTQGGARYYTF
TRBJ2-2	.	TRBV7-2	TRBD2	TGTGCCAGCAGCCCCAGCGGGGGGCACACCGGGGAGCTGTTTTTT	CASSPSGGHTGELFF
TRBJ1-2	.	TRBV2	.	TGTGCCAGCAGTGCGAGTGTGGAGTATGGCTACACCTTC	CASSASVEYGYTF
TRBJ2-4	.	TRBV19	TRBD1	TGTGCCAGTAGTATGGCGGGACAGGGGGTATTTGGCATTCAGTACTTC	CASSMAGQGVFGIQYF
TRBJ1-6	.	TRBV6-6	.	TGTGCCAGCTTCGAAAGAGGATCCCATTCACCCCTCCACTTT	CASFERGSHSPLHF
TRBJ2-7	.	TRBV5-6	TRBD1	TGTGCCAGCAGCTTGGGACAGGGGTCCCACGAGCAGTACTTC	CASSLGQGSHEQYF
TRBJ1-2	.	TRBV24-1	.	TGTGCCACCAGTGAAGGACAGAAGTATGGCTACACCTTC	CATSEGQKYGYTF
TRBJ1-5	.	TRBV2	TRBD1	TGTGCCAGCAGTGGATCGCAAGGGGGCGAACGGAATCAGCCCCAGCATTTT	CASSGSQGGERNQPQHF
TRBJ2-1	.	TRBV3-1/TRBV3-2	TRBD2	TGTGCCAGCAGCCTATTAAAGCGGGGGGGCACCAATGAGCAGTTCTTC	CASSLLKRGGTNEQFF
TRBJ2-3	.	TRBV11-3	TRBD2	TGTGCCAGCAGCTCAATTAGCGGGGAACCCACAGATACGCAGTATTTT	CASSSISGEPTDTQYF
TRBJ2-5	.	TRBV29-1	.	TGCAGCGCCTCGACAGGTACGAGGGGAGAGACCCAGTACTTC	CSASTGTRGETQYF
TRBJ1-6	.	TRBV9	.	TGTGCCAGCAGACGGGACTCGACGGGGGAACCCCTCCACTTT	CASRRDSTGEPLHF
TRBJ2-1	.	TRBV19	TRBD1	TGTGCCAGTACCCTTACAGGGGGAGGCAGTGAGCAGTTCTTC	CASTLTGGGSEQFF
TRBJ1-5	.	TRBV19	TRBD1	TGTGCCAGTAGTGCGGGACAGGAAAGCAATCAGCCCCAGCATTTT	CASSAGQESNQPQHF
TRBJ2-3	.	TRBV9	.	TGTGCCAGCAGCCCCCGATACAGCGGACCTACTAGCACAGATACGCAGTATTTT	CASSPRYSGPTSTDTQYF
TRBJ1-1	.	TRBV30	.	TGTGCCTGGAGTGCCAGGGGAGCGGACACTGAAGCTTTCTTT	CAWSARGADTEAFF
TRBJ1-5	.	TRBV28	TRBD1	TGTGCCAGCATAAGTTGGACAGGCGGCAATCAGCCCCAGCATTTT	CASISWTGGNQPQHF
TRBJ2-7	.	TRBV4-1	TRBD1	TGCGCCAGCAGCGACCTCCGGGACAGGGGCCATCAGCAGTACTTC	CASSDLRDRGHQQYF
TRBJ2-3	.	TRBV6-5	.	TGTGCCAGCAGTTACCGCAGGGTCCCCACAGATACGCAGTATTTT	CASSYRRVPTDTQYF
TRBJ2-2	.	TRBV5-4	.	TGTGCCAGCAGCCCTAGCGGACAGCCGGTGTTTTTT	CASSPSGQPVFF
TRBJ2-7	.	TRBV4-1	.	TGCGCCAGCAGCCAAAACATCCCGGACATCGCCTACGAGCAGTACTTC	CASSQNIPDIAYEQYF
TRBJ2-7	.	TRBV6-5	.	TGTGCCAGCAGCTCTCTCGGGGTCCCCGAGCAGTACTTC	CASSSLGVPEQYF
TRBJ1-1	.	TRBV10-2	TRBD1	TGCGCCAGCAGAGACAGGGGCGAAGCTTTCTTT	CASRDRGEAFF
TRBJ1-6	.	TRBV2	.	TGTGCCAGCAGTGAGGGAGACTTTTGGTCACCCCTCCACTTT	CASSEGDFWSPLHF
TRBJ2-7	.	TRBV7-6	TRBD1	TGTGCCAGCAGCTTAGCCGGGACAGACAGCTACGAGCAGTACTTC	CASSLAGTDSYEQYF
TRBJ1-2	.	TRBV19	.	TGTGCCAGTAGTATAGCGGGAAACTATGGCTACACCTTC	CASSIAGNYGYTF
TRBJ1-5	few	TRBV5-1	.	TGCGCCAGCAGCTTGTCTGGGGGGGAGCAGCCCCAGCATTTT	CASSLSGGEQPQHF
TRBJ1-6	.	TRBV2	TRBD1	TGTGCCAGCAGTGAGGGGGACAGCAATTCACCCCTCCACTTT	CASSEGDSNSPLHF
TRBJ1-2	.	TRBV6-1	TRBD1	TGTGCCAGCAGTGCCACGACAGGGTTGCTGCCCCCCTCTGGCTACACCTTC	CASSATTGLLPPSGYTF
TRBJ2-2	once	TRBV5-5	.	TGTGCCAGCAGCTTGAACGCAGGGGTGAACACCGGGGAGCTGTTTTTT	CASSLNAGVNTGELFF
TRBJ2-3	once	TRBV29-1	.	TGCAGCGTTGTGGGCGCAGATACGCAGTATTTT	CSVVGADTQYF
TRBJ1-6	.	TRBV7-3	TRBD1	TGTGCCAGCAGCTTAATCGGTGGGACAGGGAATTCACCCCTCCACTTT	CASSLIGGTGNSPLHF
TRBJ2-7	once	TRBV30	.	TGTGCCTGGAGTGTTGGTGGCCAATCCTACGAGCAGTACTTC	CAWSVGGQSYEQYF